This TCR beta chain was retrieved from a study of Graves' ophthalmopathy and Graves' hyperthyroidism. Study-wide background: Sampling took place at initial diagnosis, with peripheral blood obtained before any treatment. Findings of the study overall: It was with around 71% sensitivity and 72.22% specificity that the model predicted ophthalmopathy progression.

RNA served as the template for amplifying TCR beta CDR3 regions. Second-round multiplex PCR followed a first-round RT-PCR using HTBI primers. TCRdb recomputed calls from the multiplex PCR reads with MiXCR, one row per CDR3 protein. The data hold hundreds of thousands of distinct CDR3 sequences, with approximately 15% observed a single time. The sample holds many counts of this clonotype. Its antigen is still unknown. CDR3 length equals 13 residues. The germline V and J ends were trimmed by 8 bases and 2 bases, with 10 bases remaining between them. Germline V gene sequence: CDR1 MNHNS, CDR2 SASEGT. The starting material, more than 8 ml of fresh peripheral blood, provided the PBMCs.

Sequencing was carried out using blood. The chain is built from TRBV6-1 and TRBJ1-5; maybe TRBD1 (5 bases). This receptor was taken from a woman aged 25 to 39 with Graves' ophthalmopathy. CDR3 nucleotide sequence: TGTGCCAGCGGTGGGGGACGCAATCAGCCCCAGCATTTT. Translated: CASGGGRNQPQHF.